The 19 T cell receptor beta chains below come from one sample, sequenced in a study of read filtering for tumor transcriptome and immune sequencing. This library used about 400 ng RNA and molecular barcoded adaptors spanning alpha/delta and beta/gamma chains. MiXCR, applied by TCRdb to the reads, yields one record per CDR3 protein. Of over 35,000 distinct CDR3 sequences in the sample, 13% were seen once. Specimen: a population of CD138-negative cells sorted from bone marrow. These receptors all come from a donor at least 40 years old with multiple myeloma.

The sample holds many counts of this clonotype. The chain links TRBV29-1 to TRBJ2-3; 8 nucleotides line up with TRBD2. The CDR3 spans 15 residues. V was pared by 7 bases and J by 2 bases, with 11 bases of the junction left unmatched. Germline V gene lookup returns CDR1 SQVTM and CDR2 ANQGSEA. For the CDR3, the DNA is TGCAGCGCCAGCCCTCCGGGAGGGCTCACAGATACGCAGTATTTT. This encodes CSASPPGGLTDTQYF.

CDR3 DNA sequence: TGCGCCAGCAGCTTGGAAGGGTTTTGGAACACTGAAGCTTTCTTT. Its translation is CASSLEGFWNTEAFF. The J gene is TRBJ1-1, the V gene TRBV4-3; D gene uncertain. The germline V gene encodes CDR1 LGHNA and CDR2 YSLEER. This CDR3 spans 15 amino acids. Trimming took off 5 bases at V and 1 base at J, with 14 bases between the two ends.

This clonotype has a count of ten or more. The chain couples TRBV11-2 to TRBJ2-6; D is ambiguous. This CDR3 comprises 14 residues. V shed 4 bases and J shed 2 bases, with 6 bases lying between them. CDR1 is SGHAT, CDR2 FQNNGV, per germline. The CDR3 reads CASSSLAGANVLTF. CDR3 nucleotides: TGTGCCAGCAGCTCCTTGGCTGGGGCCAACGTCCTGACTTTC.

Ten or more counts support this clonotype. CDR3 bases: TGCAGTGCTAGAGATATTAGCGGGAGTTCCTACGAGCAGTACTTC. It is translated as CSARDISGSSYEQYF. The chain combines TRBV20-1 with TRBJ2-7; 9 positions match TRBD2. Germline CDR1 and CDR2: DFQATT and SNEGSKA (reference sequence). This CDR3 region has 15 residues. Trimming at V came to 0 bases and at J to 1 base, leaving 4 bases not matched to a gene.

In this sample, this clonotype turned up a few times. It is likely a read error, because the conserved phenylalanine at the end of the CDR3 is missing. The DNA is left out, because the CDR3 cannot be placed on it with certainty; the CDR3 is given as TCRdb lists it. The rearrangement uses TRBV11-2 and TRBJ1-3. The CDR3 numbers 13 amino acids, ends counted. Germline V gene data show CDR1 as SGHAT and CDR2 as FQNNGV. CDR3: CATRQISGNTRYI.

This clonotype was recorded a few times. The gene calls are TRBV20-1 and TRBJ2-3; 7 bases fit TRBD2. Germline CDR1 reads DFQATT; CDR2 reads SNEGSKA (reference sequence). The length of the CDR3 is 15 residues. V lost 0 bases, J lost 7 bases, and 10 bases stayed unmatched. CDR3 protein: CSARDRGGSGNTQYF. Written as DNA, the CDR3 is TGCAGTGCTAGAGATCGAGGCGGGAGCGGGAATACGCAGTATTTT.

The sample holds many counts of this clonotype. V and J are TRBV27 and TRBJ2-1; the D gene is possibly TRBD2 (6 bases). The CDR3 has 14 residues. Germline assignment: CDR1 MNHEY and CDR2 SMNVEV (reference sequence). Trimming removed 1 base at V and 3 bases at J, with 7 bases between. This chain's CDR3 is CASSLLRDYNEQFF. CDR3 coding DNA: TGTGCCAGCAGTTTATTGCGGGACTACAATGAGCAGTTCTTC.

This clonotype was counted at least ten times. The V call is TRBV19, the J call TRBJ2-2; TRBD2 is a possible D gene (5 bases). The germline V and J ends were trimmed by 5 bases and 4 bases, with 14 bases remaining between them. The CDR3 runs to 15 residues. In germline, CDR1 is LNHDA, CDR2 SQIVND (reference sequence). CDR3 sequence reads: CASSRGRRGTGELFF. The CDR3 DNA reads TGTGCCAGTAGTCGCGGGCGCCGAGGCACCGGGGAGCTGTTTTTT.

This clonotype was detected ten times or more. The DNA for the CDR3 is TGTGCCAGCAGCCCGGACATCCTCTACGAGCAGTACTTC. As protein: CASSPDILYEQYF. The chain couples TRBV7-9 to TRBJ2-7; the D gene is possibly TRBD1 (5 bases). Trimming took off 5 bases at V and 3 bases at J, with 11 bases between the two ends. Germline CDR1 and CDR2: SEHNR and FQNEAQ (reference sequence). There are 13 residues in the CDR3.

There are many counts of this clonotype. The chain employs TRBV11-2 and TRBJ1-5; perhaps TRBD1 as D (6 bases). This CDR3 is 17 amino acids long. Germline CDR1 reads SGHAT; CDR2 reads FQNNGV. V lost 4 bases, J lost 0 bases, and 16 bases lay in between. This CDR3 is CASSSTDRLYSNQPQHF. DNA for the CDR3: TGTGCCAGCAGCTCAACCGACAGGTTGTATAGCAATCAGCCCCAGCATTTT.

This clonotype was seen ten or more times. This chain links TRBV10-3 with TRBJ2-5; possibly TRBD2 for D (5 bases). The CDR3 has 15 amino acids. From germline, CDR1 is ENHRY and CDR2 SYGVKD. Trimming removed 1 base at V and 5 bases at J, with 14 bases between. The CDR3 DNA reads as TGTGCCATCAGTGAGTTGAGGGAGTCTCCTGAGACCCAGTACTTC. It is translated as CAISELRESPETQYF.

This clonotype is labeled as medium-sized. The CDR3 sequence is CSAILAAERNEQYF. CDR3 in DNA: TGCAGTGCTATCCTGGCAGCAGAGAGGAACGAGCAGTACTTC. The chain couples TRBV20-1 to TRBJ2-7; D is uncertain. Deletions cut 4 bases from V and 5 bases from J, with 18 bases between. CDR1 DFQATT and CDR2 SNEGSKA come from the germline V gene (reference sequence). This CDR3 comprises 14 residues.

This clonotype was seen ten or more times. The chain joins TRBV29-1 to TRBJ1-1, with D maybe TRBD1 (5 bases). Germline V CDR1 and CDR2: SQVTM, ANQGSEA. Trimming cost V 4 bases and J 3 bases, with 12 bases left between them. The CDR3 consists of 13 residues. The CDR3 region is CSVVWGADTEAFF. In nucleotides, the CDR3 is TGCAGCGTTGTGTGGGGCGCGGACACTGAAGCTTTCTTT.

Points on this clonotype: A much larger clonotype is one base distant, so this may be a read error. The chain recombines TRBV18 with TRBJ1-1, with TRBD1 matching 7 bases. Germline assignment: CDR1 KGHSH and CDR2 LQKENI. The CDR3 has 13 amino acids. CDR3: CASSQTEGAEAIF. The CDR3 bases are TGTGCCAGCTCTCAAACCGAGGGGGCTGAAGCTATCTTT.

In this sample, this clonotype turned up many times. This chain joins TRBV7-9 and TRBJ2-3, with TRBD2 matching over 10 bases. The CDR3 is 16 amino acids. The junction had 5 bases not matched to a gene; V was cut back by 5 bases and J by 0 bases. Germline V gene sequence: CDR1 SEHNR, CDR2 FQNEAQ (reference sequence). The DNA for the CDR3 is TGTGCCAGCAGCCTCAAGACTAGCGGGAGCACAGATACGCAGTATTTT. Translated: CASSLKTSGSTDTQYF.

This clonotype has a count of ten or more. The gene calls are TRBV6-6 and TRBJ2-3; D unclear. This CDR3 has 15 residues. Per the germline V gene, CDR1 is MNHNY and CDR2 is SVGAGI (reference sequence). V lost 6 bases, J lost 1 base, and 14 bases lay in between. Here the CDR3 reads CASREIATRTDTQYF. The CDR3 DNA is TGTGCCAGCAGGGAAATAGCAACCCGCACAGATACGCAGTATTTT.

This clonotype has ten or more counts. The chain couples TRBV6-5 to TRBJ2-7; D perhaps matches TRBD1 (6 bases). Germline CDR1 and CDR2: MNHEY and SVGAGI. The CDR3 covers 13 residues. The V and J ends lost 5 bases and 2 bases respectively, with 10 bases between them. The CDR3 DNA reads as TGTGCCAGCAGTATCCGGGACACCTACGAGCAGTACTTC. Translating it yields CASSIRDTYEQYF.

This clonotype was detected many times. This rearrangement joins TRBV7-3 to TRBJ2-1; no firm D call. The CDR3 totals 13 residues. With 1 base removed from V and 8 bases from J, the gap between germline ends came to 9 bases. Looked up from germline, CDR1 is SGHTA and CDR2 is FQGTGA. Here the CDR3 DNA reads TGTGCCAGCAGCTTAAGGGCGGACGATGAGCAGTTCTTC. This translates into CASSLRADDEQFF.

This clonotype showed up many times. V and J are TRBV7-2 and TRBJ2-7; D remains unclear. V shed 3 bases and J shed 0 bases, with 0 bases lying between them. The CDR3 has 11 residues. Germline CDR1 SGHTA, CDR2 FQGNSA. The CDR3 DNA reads TGTGCCAGCAGCTTCTCCTACGAGCAGTACTTC. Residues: CASSFSYEQYF.